Below are 28 T cell receptor beta chains sequenced from a single sample in a study of T cell repertoires in cytomegalovirus infection (dated by TCRdb to the late 2010s). TCRdb shows the sequencer as Illumina HiSeq 1500. TCRdb applied fastp at Q25 and MiXCR to the public reads, then kept only in-frame beta chains. Under each unique CDR3 protein, matching rows form one entry showing the most common genes and DNA. This sample gives roughly 760,000 distinct CDR3 sequences in total; 35% of them show up just once. The ten largest clones capture around 2.8% of the sample. The sequenced sample consisted of PBMCs. These receptors all come from a human donor in good health (CMV status not recorded). Some clones in this sample may be carry-over from other donors' samples.

About this clonotype: One end of the junction does not line up with germline, which may come from a read error. The rearrangement joins TRBV28 to TRBJ2-7, with D possibly matching TRBD1 (5 bases). The CDR3 is 15 amino acids. Germline V lookup: CDR1 MDHEN, CDR2 SYDVKM. CDR3 region: CASTYHQGVTYDQYF. For the CDR3, the DNA is TGTGCCAGCACCTACCACCAGGGCGTTACCTACGATCAGTACTTC.

This clonotype has only a few counts. V is TRBV28 and J is TRBJ2-7, with a weak D call TRBD2 (6 bases). This CDR3 is 14 amino acids long. Trimming pared 2 bases from V and 4 bases from J, leaving 12 bases between. Germline-derived CDR1 and CDR2 are MDHEN and SYDVKM. The chain's CDR3 is CASSLAGSLYEQYF. CDR3 nucleotide sequence: TGTGCCAGCAGTTTAGCGGGATCGCTTTACGAGCAGTACTTC.

The V gene is TRBV29-1, the J gene TRBJ1-1; TRBD1 matches at 10 bases. The CDR3 sequence is 13 residues long. The germline V gene encodes CDR1 SQVTM and CDR2 ANQGSEA. With 6 bases clipped from V and 1 base from J, the junction kept 2 bases outside the gene matches. This CDR3 reads CSVRTGGNTEAFF. The CDR3 DNA follows: TGCAGCGTGAGGACAGGGGGGAACACTGAAGCTTTCTTT.

The V gene is TRBV28, the J gene TRBJ1-2, with 10 positions matching TRBD1. CDR3 length: 15 amino acids. Germline CDR1 reads MDHEN; CDR2 reads SYDVKM. Germline trimming cut 6 bases from V and 4 bases from J; bases unmatched to any gene: 8. CDR3 coding DNA: TGTGCCAGCAGACCGACAGGGGGCTCAGGCTATGGCTACACCTTC. Its protein is CASRPTGGSGYGYTF.

The chain joins TRBV15 to TRBJ2-2; possibly TRBD1 for D (5 bases). V lost 6 bases and J lost 1, with 12 bases in between. Germline V CDR1 and CDR2: LNHNV, YYDKDF (reference sequence). The CDR3 is 15 residues long. DNA for the CDR3: TGTGCCACCAGTCCTAGGGGCGAGAACACCGGGGAGCTGTTTTTT. Its protein product is CATSPRGENTGELFF.

A remark on this clonotype: One end of the junction does not line up with germline, which may come from a read error. The chain recombines TRBV6-4 with TRBJ2-1, with TRBD1 identical over 9 bases. Germline V gene lookup returns CDR1 MRHNA and CDR2 SNTAGT. CDR3 length equals 16 residues. CDR3 loop: CASSDFLGQGRGEQSF. CDR3 in DNA: TGTGCCAGCAGTGACTTCTTGGGACAGGGTCGGGGTGAGCAGTCCTTC.

The V call is TRBV11-2, the J call TRBJ2-7; D might be TRBD2 (5 bases). The length of the CDR3 is 16 residues. Germline V gene sequence: CDR1 SGHAT, CDR2 FQNNGV. Trimming removed 4 bases at V and 3 bases at J, with 19 bases between. CDR3 bases: TGTGCCAGCAGCTCACTGGGATATGGGGAGTACTACGAGCAGTACTTC. Amino acid sequence: CASSSLGYGEYYEQYF.

Many counts were recorded for this clonotype. Here the CDR3 DNA reads TGCGCCAGCAGCCAGGACACCCACTCCTACGAGCAGTACTTC. It yields the protein CASSQDTHSYEQYF. V and J are TRBV5-1 and TRBJ2-7, with a weak D call TRBD1 (5 bases). The CDR3 is made up of 14 amino acids. V was cut by 4 bases and J by 0 bases, with 11 bases left in between. Looked up from germline, CDR1 is SGHRS and CDR2 is YFSETQ. The full variable domain, with the rest looked up from reference TRBV5-1 and TRBJ2-7, is KAGVTQTPRYLIKTRGQQVTLSCSPISGHRSVSWYQQTPGQGLQFLFEYFSETQRNKGNFPGRFSGRQFSNSRSEMNVSTLELGDSALYLCASSQDTHSYEQYFGPGTRLTVT.

The rearrangement joins TRBV28 to TRBJ2-2, with 11 bases that match TRBD2. The CDR3 spans 16 residues. J gave up 5 bases and V 6 bases, and 8 bases lay outside the gene matches. Germline CDR1 MDHEN, CDR2 SYDVKM. CDR3 nucleotide sequence: TGTGCCAGCAGCCCACTAGCGGGGGAGGATACCGGGGAGCTGTTTTTT. It yields the protein CASSPLAGEDTGELFF.

The V call is TRBV10-2, the J call TRBJ1-5; the D is unclear. The germline V and J ends were trimmed by 4 bases and 5 bases, with 9 bases remaining between them. The length of the CDR3 is 13 residues. Germline CDR1 is WSHSY and CDR2 is SAAADI. The CDR3 nucleotides are TGCGCCAGCAGTGTAGGGCTTCATCAGCCCCAGCATTTT. Its translation is CASSVGLHQPQHF.

Only a few counts were recorded for this clonotype. The chain has TRBV7-2 and TRBJ1-1, with D possibly TRBD1 on 6 matching bases. The CDR3 runs to 13 residues. Germline V gene sequence: CDR1 SGHTA, CDR2 FQGNSA. The V and J ends lost 2 bases and 8 bases respectively, with 12 bases between them. In DNA, the CDR3 is TGTGCCAGCAGCTTAAACAGGGTAGGAGAAGCTTTCTTT. Protein sequence: CASSLNRVGEAFF. The whole variable domain, remainder taken from reference TRBV7-2 and TRBJ1-1, is GAGVSQSPSNKVTEKGKDVELRCDPISGHTALYWYRQSLGQGLEFLIYFQGNSAPDKSGLPSDRFSAERTGGSVSTLTIQRTQQEDSAVYLCASSLNRVGEAFFGQGTRLTVV.

The chain combines TRBV20-1 with TRBJ2-1; the match to TRBD2 covers 12 bases. J was trimmed by 9 bases and V by 6 bases; bases with no gene match: 12. Germline V lookup: CDR1 DFQATT, CDR2 SNEGSKA (reference sequence). The CDR3 has 15 residues. CDR3 sequence (DNA): TGCAGTGCAAGATCGACTAGCGGGAGAGGGGGTGAGCAGTTCTTC. Translation gives CSARSTSGRGGEQFF.

The gene calls are TRBV20-1 and TRBJ1-1; D is possibly TRBD1 (5 bases). Trimming removed 2 bases from V and 6 bases from J, with 19 bases in between. Germline V CDR1 and CDR2: DFQATT, SNEGSKA (reference sequence). The CDR3 totals 15 residues. The CDR3 sequence is CSARPSDRRLPEAFF. CDR3 coding DNA: TGCAGTGCTAGACCCTCCGACAGACGTCTTCCTGAAGCTTTCTTT.

Regarding this clonotype: This may arise from a read error, as a much more abundant clone is one base away. This chain uses TRBV7-2 with TRBJ1-2, with D unresolved. The CDR3 covers 14 residues. Germline CDR1 reads SGHTA; CDR2 reads FQGNSA. CDR3 DNA sequence: TGTGCCAGCAGCCCCCGGACGGCTGACTATGGCTACCCCTTC. This gives the protein CASSPRTADYGYPF.

The chain carries TRBV6-2 or TRBV6-3 and TRBJ2-1; possible D gene TRBD2, 5 bases. The germline gives CDR1 MNHEY, CDR2 SVGEGT. This CDR3 is built from 19 residues. V was shortened by 2 bases and J by 5 bases, with 25 bases between the two germline ends. CDR3: CASSYPTFPTAGGNNEQFF. The DNA for the CDR3 is TGTGCCAGCAGTTACCCAACATTCCCCACTGCCGGAGGAAACAATGAGCAGTTCTTC.

The J gene is TRBJ2-3, the V gene TRBV5-1, with 7 bases identical to TRBD2. The germline CDR1 and CDR2 sequences are SGHRS and YFSETQ. The V segment lost 3 bases and the J segment 3 bases; nucleotides outside the gene matches: 7. The CDR3 contains 15 residues. CDR3 bases: TGCGCCAGCAGCTCTGCGGGGGTTATGACAGATACGCAGTATTTT. Translated: CASSSAGVMTDTQYF. Together with reference TRBV5-1 and TRBJ2-3, the CDR3 gives the full variable domain: KAGVTQTPRYLIKTRGQQVTLSCSPISGHRSVSWYQQTPGQGLQFLFEYFSETQRNKGNFPGRFSGRQFSNSRSEMNVSTLELGDSALYLCASSSAGVMTDTQYFGPGTRLTVL.

The chain is built from TRBV29-1 and TRBJ2-5, with no clear D. Germline V gene lookup returns CDR1 SQVTM and CDR2 ANQGSEA. Deletions cut 4 bases from V and 2 bases from J, with 5 bases between. The CDR3 is 11 amino acids. This chain's CDR3 is CSVGGQETQYF. The CDR3, as DNA: TGCAGCGTTGGAGGACAAGAGACCCAGTACTTC.

V and J are TRBV10-3 and TRBJ1-2; weak D call: TRBD1 (5 bases). The CDR3 loop spans 13 amino acids. Trimming took 8 bases from V and 8 from J, leaving 18 bases between them. Germline V gene lookup returns CDR1 ENHRY and CDR2 SYGVKD. CDR3 in amino acids: CAIGGTGMYGYTF. Here the CDR3 DNA reads TGTGCCATCGGGGGAACAGGCATGTACGGCTACACCTTC.

The chain joins TRBV7-9 to TRBJ2-1, with a tentative D call TRBD1 (6 bases). The CDR3 extends over 15 amino acids. The germline V gene has CDR1 SEHNR and CDR2 FQNEAQ (reference sequence). V was pared by 8 bases and J by 1 base, with 15 bases between. The chain's CDR3 is CASSFGQRSYNEQFF. In DNA, the CDR3 is TGTGCCAGCTCCTTCGGACAGCGATCCTACAATGAGCAGTTCTTC. Drawing the rest from reference TRBV7-9 and TRBJ2-1, the complete variable domain is DTGVSQNPRHKITKRGQNVTFRCDPISEHNRLYWYRQTLGQGPEFLTYFQNEAQLEKSRLLSDRFSAERPKGSFSTLEIQRTEQGDSAMYLCASSFGQRSYNEQFFGPGTRLTVL.

V gene TRBV10-3 combines with J gene TRBJ1-2; no clear D. The CDR3 has 10 residues. Trimming removed 10 bases from V and 6 bases from J, with 9 bases in between. Germline V gives CDR1 ENHRY, CDR2 SYGVKD. The CDR3 here is CASKGNGYTF. The DNA of the CDR3 is TGTGCCAGCAAGGGAAATGGCTACACCTTC.

This chain connects TRBV5-5 to TRBJ2-7, with 7 positions matching TRBD1. Trimming took 1 base from V and 2 from J; bases not matched to a gene: 9. Germline CDR1 is SGHKS and CDR2 is YYEKEE (reference sequence). There are 16 residues in the CDR3. The CDR3 bases are TGTGCCAGCAGCTTGTCGGCAGGGGGAATCCCCTACGAGCAGTACTTC. Its protein product is CASSLSAGGIPYEQYF.

This clonotype was seen more than once but under ten times. The chain carries TRBV2 and TRBJ2-5; TRBD2 matches at 9 bases. This CDR3 is 15 amino acids long. Germline lookup yields CDR1 SNHLY and CDR2 FYNNEI. V lost 7 bases to trimming and J lost 4 bases; unmatched junction nucleotides: 10. The CDR3, as DNA: TGTGCCAGCAAAGGGACTAGCAGTTTGCTAGAGACCCAGTACTTC. Translating it yields CASKGTSSLLETQYF.

This clonotype was counted a few times. The chain carries TRBV5-4 and TRBJ2-7; D perhaps matches TRBD2 (6 bases). The V end lost 4 bases, the J end lost 7 bases, and 15 bases lay between the germline ends. There are 13 residues in the CDR3. Germline V gene lookup returns CDR1 SGHNT and CDR2 YYREEE (reference sequence). The chain's CDR3 is CASSQETGTEQYF. The CDR3 DNA reads as TGTGCCAGCAGCCAAGAAACCGGGACTGAGCAGTACTTC.

J is TRBJ2-3 and V is TRBV19; TRBD2 matches 8 bases. The V gene's germline CDR1 is LNHDA and CDR2 SQIVND (reference sequence). This CDR3 region has 16 residues. With V trimmed by 3 bases and J by 3 bases, 8 bases remained unmatched. CDR3 region: CASSIESGGPTDTQYF. DNA for the CDR3: TGTGCCAGTAGTATTGAAAGCGGGGGCCCTACAGATACGCAGTATTTT.

The CDR3 nucleotides are TGTGCCAGCAGTTTAAGTCTAGCGGGACACTACAATGAGCAGTTCTTC. It is translated as CASSLSLAGHYNEQFF. The J gene is TRBJ2-1, the V gene TRBV28; 9 positions agree with TRBD2. The germline gives CDR1 MDHEN, CDR2 SYDVKM. The CDR3 sequence is 16 residues long. J was trimmed by 3 bases and V by 2 bases; bases with no gene match: 5.

This clonotype was detected ten times or more. The chain combines TRBV7-6 with TRBJ2-1; 10 bases are shared with TRBD2. This CDR3 has 17 residues. J lost 7 bases, V lost 2 bases, and 11 bases had no gene match. The germline CDR1 and CDR2 sequences are SGHVS and FNYEAQ. The DNA for the CDR3 is TGTGCCAGCAGCTTACCCCGAACTAGCGGGGTTAGTAATGAGCAGTTCTTC. Its protein product is CASSLPRTSGVSNEQFF.

CDR3 nucleotide sequence: TGCGCCAGCAGCCCGGACATCTATGGTGAAAAACTGTTTTTT. This sequence encodes CASSPDIYGEKLFF. The V call is TRBV5-1, the J call TRBJ1-4, with a possible D match to TRBD1 (5 bases). V was shortened by 4 bases and J by 7 bases, with 14 bases between the two germline ends. Germline loops: CDR1 SGHRS, CDR2 YFSETQ. The CDR3 length is 14 residues.

The CDR3 DNA follows: TGTGCCAGCAGTTTGCCGGGAGCGGGCAATGAGCAGTTCTTC. Translated, it gives CASSLPGAGNEQFF. V is TRBV12-3 or TRBV12-4 and J is TRBJ2-1; D perhaps matches TRBD2 (6 bases). Between the trimmed V and J ends, which lost 3 bases and 6 bases, there was a span of 12 bases. The CDR3 contains 14 residues.